This T cell receptor (beta chain) was retrieved from a study of beta chain features in type 1 diabetes. CDR1 is SQVTM, CDR2 ANQGSEA, per germline. The CDR3 length is 14 residues. With 8 bases removed from V and 5 bases from J, the gap between germline ends came to 21 bases. TCRB transcripts that were expressed got sequenced, as all of the isolated RNA had been reverse transcribed. TCRdb's table, derived via immunoSEQ multiplex PCR, lists solely in-frame clones and lacks some. The sample lists almost 350,000 clones; less than 20% were seen once. This clone was seen a handful of times. This clonotype was obtained from a woman under 30 in good health. Sequenced material: naive CD4+ T cells from blood. This chain links TRBV29-1 with TRBJ2-5, with D unresolved. CDR3: CSISENVVRETQYF. The CDR3 bases are TGCAGCATAAGCGAGAATGTCGTCCGGGAGACCCAGTACTTC. The full variable domain, completed using reference TRBV29-1 and TRBJ2-5, is SAVISQKPSRDICQRGTSLTIQCQVDSQVTMMFWYRQQPGQSLTLIATANQGSEATYESGFVIDKFPISRPNLTFSTLTVSNMSPEDSSIYLCSISENVVRETQYFGPGTRLLVL.